This TCR beta chain appears in the sequencing data of a study of blood T cell repertoires in COVID-19 (dated by TCRdb to 2018 to 2020). Some background on the complete study: Collaborator samples came from the United States, Italy and Spain and covered acute and convalescent phases of COVID-19. The prospective study material was composed of cDNA or gDNA derived from T cells, B-cell-depleted T cells, or PBMCs. The repertoires were released in a freely available public database meant as a resource for research on the immune response to SARS-CoV-2. A de-identified subject ID, COVID-19 status, age in years and sex were almost always included in the sample metadata. The samples were drawn from the first 160 participants of the ongoing ImmuneRACE study and from roughly 1,300 subjects provided by 6 global collaborators. Deeply sampled blood TCRbeta repertoires from subjects exposed to, actively infected with, or recovered from COVID-19 were included in the dataset. Where available, HLA class I and class II types were taken from metadata supplied by the sample provider and were not determined by assay-based typing.

On this clone itself: The antigen it binds to is not known. No base-level quality is on record; no much larger clone is a single base apart.

Each collaborating institution followed its own protocols to collect whole blood in K2EDTA tubes. For TCRbeta analysis, collaborators shipped samples in one of three forms: frozen whole blood, isolated PBMCs, or DNA extracted from either of those sample types. Deletion took 6 bases off V and 8 bases off J, with a span of 20 bases between the germline ends. The germline V gene yields SGDLS for CDR1 and YYNGEE for CDR2. Taken from cysteine to phenylalanine, the CDR3 has 14 residues. Only CDR3 DNA remains: 42 bases, in frame from the first base. Results the study describes overall, beyond this receptor: Clinical and demographic metadata were provided uncurated, with the amount varying by source and participant.

The immunoSEQ Assay, a bias-controlled multiplex PCR, was used to amplify TCRbeta CDR3 regions from genomic DNA. The authors' pipeline ran thus. The number of nucleated cells in each sample was estimated from the amplification of reference gene primers within the assay. Sequence reads were collapsed and filtered to measure the absolute abundance of every unique TCRbeta CDR3 rearrangement. Productive Simpson clonality was computed per sample as the square root of Simpson's diversity index over productive rearrangements. Entries here come from immuneACCESS through TCRdb and include only in-frame sequences with V and J called. Some clones fail to appear in such tables; in the studies checked, an unresolved V gene covers under half of the shortfall, and the cause of the remainder is unknown. Clone size and V and J calls were adopted from that table, with D and trimming inferred from the DNA. The sample table records some 7,800 clones; around 86% of these occur just once. Of the sample, under 20% is held by the ten largest clones.

Sequenced sample: peripheral blood. The origin of this receptor is a woman aged 55-70 years with active COVID-19. The chain is assembled from TRBV9 and TRBJ1-1; TRBD1 is a weak D gene call, 5 bases matching. The CDR3 region has the sequence CASTAGPFGGEAFF. The sequence in DNA is TGTGCCAGCACCGCGGGGCCCTTTGGAGGGGAAGCTTTCTTT.